Listed below are T cell receptor beta chains from one sample, sequenced in a study of circulating and synovial CD4+ cells in juvenile arthritis. Assay used: immunoSEQ multiplex PCR; TCRdb lists only in-frame clones, some missing. The sample records 30,000 to 40,000 clones, about 95% being singletons. Material for sequencing was CD4+ T cells from blood. The receptors here all came from a human donor with juvenile idiopathic arthritis. Each CDR3 is given with its conserved first and last residue. D genes are given only for firm matches. Rows give clone size only sometimes, using once, few, many, or a class for an expanded clone.

D gene | J gene | clone size | V gene | CDR3 protein | CDR3 DNA
TRBD2 | TRBJ2-7 | . | TRBV13 | CASSTSPLAGGNEQYF | TGTGCCAGCAGCACCTCTCCTCTAGCGGGTGGGAACGAGCAGTACTTC
. | TRBJ2-6 | . | TRBV30 | CAWRPTGSGANVLTF | TGTGCCTGGCGCCCGACGGGCTCTGGGGCCAACGTCCTGACTTTC
TRBD2 | TRBJ2-1 | . | TRBV7-9 | CASSFSGLAGVDEQFF | TGTGCCAGCAGCTTCAGTGGACTAGCGGGAGTAGATGAGCAGTTCTTC
. | TRBJ1-5 | . | TRBV6-4 | CASSYIPDQPQHF | TGTGCCAGCAGTTATATTCCAGATCAGCCCCAGCATTTT
TRBD1 | TRBJ2-5 | . | TRBV15 | CATSRHKGQGGQETQYF | TGTGCCACCAGCAGACATAAAGGACAGGGGGGGCAAGAGACCCAGTACTTC
TRBD2 | TRBJ2-3 | . | TRBV6-1 | CASSSSGTDTQYF | TGTGCCAGCAGTTCTAGCGGGACAGATACGCAGTATTTT
TRBD1 | TRBJ2-2 | . | TRBV5-1 | CASGQGSTGELFF | TGCGCCAGCGGACAGGGGAGTACCGGGGAGCTGTTTTTT
. | TRBJ2-3 | . | TRBV10-3 | CAIKTQGNTDTQYF | TGTGCCATCAAGACACAGGGTAACACAGATACGCAGTATTTT
TRBD1 | TRBJ1-1 | . | TRBV6-5 | CASSLRQGEAFF | TGTGCCAGCAGTCTCCGACAGGGTGAAGCTTTCTTT
TRBD2 | TRBJ2-7 | once | TRBV11-1 | CASSRSGSLYEQYF | TGTGCCAGCAGTCGTAGCGGGTCCCTTTACGAGCAGTACTTC
. | TRBJ1-1 | . | TRBV10-1 | CASQPMRNTEAFF | TGCGCCAGCCAACCCATGCGGAACACTGAAGCTTTCTTT
. | TRBJ1-5 | . | TRBV29-1 | CSVGEGDRQPQHF | TGCAGCGTGGGGGAGGGGGATCGACAGCCCCAGCATTTT
. | TRBJ2-7 | . | TRBV28 | CASSLRPGLTGLSYEQYF | TGTGCCAGCAGTTTACGCCCGGGGCTCACGGGACTCTCCTACGAGCAGTACTTC
. | TRBJ2-3 | . | TRBV19 | CASSIVPRTDTQYF | TGTGCCAGTAGTATAGTCCCGAGGACAGATACGCAGTATTTT
. | TRBJ2-2 | . | TRBV7-3 | CASSPRGSDTGELFF | TGTGCCAGCAGCCCGCGGGGAAGTGACACCGGGGAGCTGTTTTTT
. | TRBJ2-1 | . | TRBV2 | CASKRMAGKFF | TGTGCCAGCAAACGGATGGCGGGGAAGTTCTTC
. | TRBJ1-1 | . | TRBV10-2 | CASSDPAGTEAFF | TGCGCCAGCAGTGACCCGGCAGGCACTGAAGCTTTCTTT
TRBD2 | TRBJ2-3 | . | TRBV6-1 | CASSETLAGGGDTQYF | TGTGCCAGCAGTGAAACCCTAGCGGGAGGAGGAGATACGCAGTATTTT
. | TRBJ1-2 | . | TRBV5-1 | CASSFSANYGYTF | TGCGCCAGCAGCTTTTCGGCTAACTATGGCTACACCTTC
. | TRBJ1-6 | . | TRBV7-3 | CASSLTGTSSSYNSPLHF | TGTGCCAGCAGCTTAACGGGGACTTCCAGCTCCTATAATTCACCCCTCCACTTT
. | TRBJ2-5 | . | TRBV2 | CASSEWQGRETQYF | TGTGCCAGCAGTGAGTGGCAGGGAAGAGAGACCCAGTACTTC
TRBD1 | TRBJ1-5 | . | TRBV15 | CATSLYNRGPNQPQHF | TGTGCCACCAGCTTGTACAACAGGGGCCCGAATCAGCCCCAGCATTTT
. | TRBJ2-3 | . | TRBV5-1 | CASSSTARDGTDTQYF | TGCGCCAGCAGCTCCACCGCCAGGGATGGAACAGATACGCAGTATTTT
TRBD2 | TRBJ2-1 | . | TRBV5-1 | CASSFTGGTYNEQFF | TGCGCCAGCAGTTTTACGGGGGGGACCTACAATGAGCAGTTCTTC
. | TRBJ2-1 | . | TRBV11-3 | CASSSARGNEQFF | TGTGCCAGCAGCTCCGCAAGAGGCAATGAGCAGTTCTTC
. | TRBJ2-7 | . | TRBV28 | CASSSSGAISYEQYF | TGTGCCAGCAGTTCGTCAGGGGCGATCTCCTACGAGCAGTACTTC
. | TRBJ2-2 | . | TRBV7-2 | CASSPYRDRAGELFF | TGTGCCAGCAGCCCATACAGGGATCGGGCCGGGGAGCTGTTTTTT